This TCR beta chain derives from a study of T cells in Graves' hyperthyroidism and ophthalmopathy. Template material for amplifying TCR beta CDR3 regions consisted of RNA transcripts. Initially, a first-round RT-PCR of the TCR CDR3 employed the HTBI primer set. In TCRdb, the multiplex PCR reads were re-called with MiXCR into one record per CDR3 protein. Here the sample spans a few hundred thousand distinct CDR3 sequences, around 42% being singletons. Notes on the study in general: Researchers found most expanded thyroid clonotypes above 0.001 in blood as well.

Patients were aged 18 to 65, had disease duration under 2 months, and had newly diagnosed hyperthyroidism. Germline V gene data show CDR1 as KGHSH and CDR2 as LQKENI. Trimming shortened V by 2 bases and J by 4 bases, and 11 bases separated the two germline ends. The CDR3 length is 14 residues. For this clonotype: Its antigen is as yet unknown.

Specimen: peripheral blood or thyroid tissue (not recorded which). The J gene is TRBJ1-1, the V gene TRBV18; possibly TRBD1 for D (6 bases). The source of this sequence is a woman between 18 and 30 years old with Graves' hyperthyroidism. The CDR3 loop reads CASSPRTAATEAFF. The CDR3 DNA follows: TGTGCCAGCTCACCAAGGACAGCGGCCACTGAAGCTTTCTTT. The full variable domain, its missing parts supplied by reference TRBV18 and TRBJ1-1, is NAGVMQNPRHLVRRRGQEARLRCSPMKGHSHVYWYRQLPEEGLKFMVYLQKENIIDESGMPKERFSAEFPKEGPSILRIQQVVRGDSAAYFCASSPRTAATEAFFGQGTRLTVV.